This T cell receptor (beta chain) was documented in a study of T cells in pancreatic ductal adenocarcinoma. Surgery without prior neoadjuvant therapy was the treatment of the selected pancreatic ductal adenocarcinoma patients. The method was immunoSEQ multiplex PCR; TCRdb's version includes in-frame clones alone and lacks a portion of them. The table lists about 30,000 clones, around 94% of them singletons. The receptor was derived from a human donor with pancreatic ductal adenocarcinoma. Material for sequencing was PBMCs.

The CDR3 DNA reads as TGTGCCAGCAGCCCGAACAGTGGGCAGATTGCCTACGAGCAGTACTTC. Its protein product is CASSPNSGQIAYEQYF. The chain combines TRBV4-2 with TRBJ2-7; D is uncertain. This CDR3 comprises 16 residues. Between the trimmed V and J ends, which lost 4 bases and 2 bases, there was a span of 18 bases. Germline CDR1 is LGHNA and CDR2 is YNFKEQ.